Below, one T cell receptor beta chain is given with its context. Its antigen is undetermined. The sample comes from a study of vaccination and CD4 T cells after COVID-19. Turning to the study itself: Cultures acting as controls obtained a CEFX pool, an HIV-1 Nef pool, or no peptide. General observations from the study: Among reactive clones from convalescent patients, a median roughly 90% appeared only post-vaccination.

At the Johns Hopkins FTIC core, DNA taken from cultured CD4+ T cells was sequenced by way of the Oncomine TCR Beta short-read assay. TCRdb passed the PCR reads through MiXCR, listing each CDR3 protein once. Found here are 18,000 or so distinct CDR3 sequences, 44% of them singletons; the top ten hold around a sixth. Time point specified: late sampling 161 to 241 days after vaccination in three convalescent patients. Treatment of the sample: roughly ten-day PBMC culture with coronavirus spike peptide pools or control peptides (ViraFEST assay). This CDR3 spans 15 amino acids. Germline values: CDR1 LNHDA, CDR2 SQIVND (reference sequence). With 7 bases clipped from V and 5 bases from J, the junction kept 11 bases outside the gene matches.

The source is a human donor who had recovered from COVID-19. V and J are TRBV19 and TRBJ1-5; TRBD1 matches at 7 bases. The sequenced sample was CD4+ T cells from blood, cultured in vitro, obtained about 7 months after SARS-CoV-2 vaccination. The CDR3 bases are TGTGCCAGTATTGGGAGGACAGGCGAGGATCAGCCCCAGCATTTT. Its protein is CASIGRTGEDQPQHF.